The sequence of this T cell receptor (beta chain) was determined in a study of OX40 agonist ivuxolimab in advanced cancers. Profiling relied on immunoSEQ multiplex PCR, and the TCRdb table lists in-frame clones only, not all of them. The repertoire holds about 73,000 clones, more than 80% seen once, with under 0.6% in the top ten. The CDR3 contains 13 residues. The V end was cut by 3 bases, the J end by 3 bases, with 6 bases between. Germline CDR1 reads SGDLS; CDR2 reads YYNGEE. V is TRBV9 and J is TRBJ2-2, with a possible D match to TRBD2 (6 bases). The TCR originated in an adult with an advanced solid tumor such as melanoma, head and neck, liver or kidney cancer. Specimen: CD4+ or CD8+ T cells sorted from blood, collected in a trial of the OX40 agonist ivuxolimab. Here the CDR3 DNA reads TGTGCCAGCAGCGGACTAGACACCGGGGAGCTGTTTTTT. This codes for CASSGLDTGELFF. The full variable domain, completed using reference TRBV9 and TRBJ2-2, is DSGVTQTPKHLITATGQRVTLRCSPRSGDLSVYWYQQSLDQGLQFLIQYYNGEERAKGNILERFSAQQFPDLHSELNLSSLELGDSALYFCASSGLDTGELFFGEGSRLTVL.